This TCR beta chain was recovered during a study of Ad26.COV2.S vaccination and SARS-CoV-2 variants. About the study: Donor participated within the Ad26.COV2.S arm of the COV1001 trial.

Profiled with immunoSEQ multiplex PCR; TCRdb holds only in-frame clones, not every one. There are approximately 300,000 clones in the sample; about 85% occur only once, and approximately 2.1% lies in the top ten. A word on this clone: Its cognate antigen is unknown.

Study outcomes and limitations: Vaccinees displayed broader spike-specific TCR repertoires than placebo recipients.

This sample's treatment: approximately 18 received Ad26.COV2.S at low or high dose, single or two shots; five or six received placebo; per-sample allocation not given. Sampling took place 63 days after the first vaccine or placebo injection. CDR1 and CDR2 from the germline V gene are MNHEY and SVGAGI. CDR3 length: 15 amino acids. With 0 bases removed from V and 5 bases from J, the gap between germline ends came to 14 bases. The receptor was isolated from a person aged 18-60 years who received the Ad26.COV2.S COVID-19 vaccine or a placebo. The sequencing here drew on peripheral blood, taken in a trial of Ad26.COV2.S vaccine versus placebo. The V and J genes are TRBV6-5 and TRBJ2-7; TRBD1 is a possible D gene (6 bases). The CDR3 sequence is CASSYSLGASDEQYF. The CDR3 DNA is TGTGCCAGCAGTTACTCCCTGGGGGCTTCTGACGAGCAGTACTTC.